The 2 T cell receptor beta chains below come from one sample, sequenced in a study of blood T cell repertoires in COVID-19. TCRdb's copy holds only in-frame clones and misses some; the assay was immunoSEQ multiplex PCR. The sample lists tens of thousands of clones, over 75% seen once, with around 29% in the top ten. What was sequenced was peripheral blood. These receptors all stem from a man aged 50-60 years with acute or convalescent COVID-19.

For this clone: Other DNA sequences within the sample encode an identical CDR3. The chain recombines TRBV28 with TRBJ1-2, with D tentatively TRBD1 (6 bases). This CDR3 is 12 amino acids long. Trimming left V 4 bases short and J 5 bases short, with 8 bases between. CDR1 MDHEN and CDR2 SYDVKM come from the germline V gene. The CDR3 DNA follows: TGTGCCAGCAGTTCTCAGGGGTATGGCTACACCTTC. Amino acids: CASSSQGYGYTF.

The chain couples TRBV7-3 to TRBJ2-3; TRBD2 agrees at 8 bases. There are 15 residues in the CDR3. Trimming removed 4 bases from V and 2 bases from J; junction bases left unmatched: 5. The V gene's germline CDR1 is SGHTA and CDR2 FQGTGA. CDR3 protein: CASSSIAGLTDTQYF. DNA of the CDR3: TGTGCCAGCAGCTCTATAGCGGGGCTCACAGATACGCAGTATTTT.